The next 10 T cell receptor beta chains were all read from a single sample in a study of response to subunit inactivated influenza vaccine. MiXCR was run by TCRdb on the RT-PCR reads, yielding one entry per CDR3 protein. Of over 150,000 distinct CDR3 sequences in the sample, around 15% were seen once. The sequences come from CD8+ T cells sorted from PBMCs, collected 5 days after vaccination. The receptors originated from a man aged 50 to 59 who received an inactivated influenza vaccine.

This clonotype appeared a few times. The J gene is TRBJ2-5, the V gene TRBV9; TRBD2 agrees at 8 bases. The CDR3 totals 16 residues. The junction had 5 bases not matched to a gene; V was cut back by 1 base and J by 0 bases. The germline CDR1 and CDR2 sequences are SGDLS and YYNGEE. The CDR3 DNA follows: TGTGCCAGCAGCGTAAGTGGCGGGGGGTACCAAGAGACCCAGTACTTC. It specifies CASSVSGGGYQETQYF.

The genes are TRBV12-3 or TRBV12-4 and TRBJ2-5, with D tentatively TRBD2 (6 bases). Trimming took off 3 bases at V and 0 bases at J, with 14 bases between the two ends. The CDR3 has 16 amino acids. CDR3 nucleotides: TGTGCCAGCAGTTTGTGGTTAGCGGACAACCAAGAGACCCAGTACTTC. Translation gives CASSLWLADNQETQYF.

The table lists this clonotype with a few counts. The chain joins TRBV27 to TRBJ2-2, with a weak D call TRBD2 (6 bases). Germline CDR1 and CDR2: MNHEY and SMNVEV (reference sequence). Trimming took off 3 bases at V and 0 bases at J, with 8 bases between the two ends. This CDR3 comprises 15 residues. The CDR3 DNA sequence: TGTGCCAGCAGTTTTACGGGGGCGAACACCGGGGAGCTGTTTTTT. Encoded protein: CASSFTGANTGELFF.

This rearrangement joins TRBV12-3 or TRBV12-4 to TRBJ2-7; 10 bases fit TRBD1. The CDR3 runs 12 residues. V shed 10 bases and J 5 bases; nucleotides not matched to a gene: 5. CDR3 nucleotides: TGTGCCATCCGACAGGGGGCTAACGAGCAGTACTTC. It codes for CAIRQGANEQYF.

This rearrangement joins TRBV4-2 to TRBJ2-1; D gene uncertain. This CDR3 has 14 residues. V gave up 4 bases and J gave up 9 bases, with 16 bases separating them. The germline V gene encodes CDR1 LGHNA and CDR2 YNFKEQ. CDR3: CASSLAAQVVEQFF. In nucleotides, the CDR3 is TGTGCCAGCAGCCTCGCGGCGCAGGTTGTTGAGCAGTTCTTC.

This clonotype was seen more than once but under ten times. The chain combines TRBV7-8 with TRBJ2-1; TRBD1 matches 9 bases. CDR3 length equals 16 residues. The J segment lost 1 base and the V segment lost 7 bases, leaving 8 bases of the junction unmatched. Per the germline V gene, CDR1 is SGHVS and CDR2 is FQNEAQ. The CDR3 DNA reads TGTGCCAGCAACCCCCACAGGGGGCCTTCCTACAATGAGCAGTTCTTC. Protein: CASNPHRGPSYNEQFF.

This clonotype has a handful of counts. The gene calls are TRBV7-9 and TRBJ2-1, with D hard to call. Germline assignment: CDR1 SEHNR and CDR2 FQNEAQ (reference sequence). Trimming stripped 0 bases from V and 8 bases from J, with 14 bases between. The CDR3 sequence is 15 residues long. The CDR3 is CASSLAAIVLDEQFF. As DNA, the CDR3 is TGTGCCAGCAGCTTAGCAGCTATCGTCCTGGATGAGCAGTTCTTC.

This clonotype was picked up many times. V usage is TRBV6-2 or TRBV6-3 and J usage is TRBJ1-1; D remains unclear. Germline V CDR1 and CDR2: MNHEY, SVGEGT. V was clipped by 2 bases and J by 2 bases, with 12 bases between them. The length of the CDR3 is 15 residues. CDR3 in DNA: TGTGCCAGCAGTTACGGCCCGAGGACTAACACTGAAGCTTTCTTT. The encoded protein is CASSYGPRTNTEAFF.

This clonotype was detected a few times. This chain uses TRBV20-1 with TRBJ1-1; no clear D. Deletions cut 0 bases from V and 0 bases from J, with 8 bases between. Germline V gene lookup returns CDR1 DFQATT and CDR2 SNEGSKA (reference sequence). This CDR3 has 14 residues. In DNA, the CDR3 is TGCAGTGCTAGAGAGATCCCTGTGAACACTGAAGCTTTCTTT. This sequence encodes CSAREIPVNTEAFF.

The table lists this clonotype with a few counts. A clone one base away is much larger, so this may be a read error. This chain uses TRBV7-9 with TRBJ2-7, with D uncertain. The CDR3 contains 11 residues. Trimming stripped 5 bases from V and 2 bases from J, with 4 bases between. Germline lookup yields CDR1 SEHNR and CDR2 FQNEAQ (reference sequence). The chain's CDR3 is CASSVTYEQYF. CDR3 nucleotides: TGTGCCAGCAGCGTTACCTACGAGCAGTACTTC.